These 19 T cell receptor beta chains originate from one sample sequenced in a study of T cell repertoires in aging, cancer and after chemotherapy. TRB rearrangements spanning V, D and J were amplified using mixed TRB-A/B primers. TCRdb passed the multiplex PCR reads through MiXCR, listing each CDR3 protein once. The data hold under 2,500 distinct CDR3 sequences, with about 36% observed a single time. TCR beta rearrangements were amplified from peripheral blood genomic DNA. The sample consisted of blood. These receptors were taken from a human donor with a solid tumor.

This clonotype has more than one count but fewer than ten. The chain joins TRBV19 to TRBJ2-3; D remains ambiguous. The CDR3 loop spans 13 amino acids. The germline gives CDR1 LNHDA, CDR2 SQIVND (reference sequence). The ends were cut back, 8 bases at V and 3 bases at J, with 12 bases in the middle. Here the CDR3 reads CASGQEITDTQYF. The CDR3 coding sequence is TGTGCCAGTGGGCAGGAGATAACAGATACGCAGTATTTT.

V usage is TRBV7-6 and J usage is TRBJ2-3; TRBD2 agrees at 11 bases. The germline gives CDR1 SGHVS, CDR2 FNYEAQ. The CDR3 is made up of 17 amino acids. Losses at the gene ends were 1 base for V and 0 bases for J; bases not matched to a gene: 3. For the CDR3, the DNA is TGTGCCAGCAGCTTAGTAGCGGGGGGGCCTAGCACAGATACGCAGTATTTT. Its translation: CASSLVAGGPSTDTQYF. The full variable domain, rest sourced from reference TRBV7-6 and TRBJ2-3, is GAGVSQSPRYKVTKRGQDVALRCDPISGHVSLYWYRQALGQGPEFLTYFNYEAQQDKSGLPNDRFSAERPEGSISTLTIQRTEQRDSAMYRCASSLVAGGPSTDTQYFGPGTRLTVL.

In its sample, this clonotype is large. This chain links TRBV30 with TRBJ2-5, with D tentatively TRBD2 (6 bases). This CDR3 spans 15 amino acids. Per the germline V gene, CDR1 is GTSNPN and CDR2 is SVGIG (reference sequence). Trimming shortened V by 0 bases and J by 2 bases, and 13 bases separated the two germline ends. CDR3 DNA: TGTGCCTGGAGTGTACGTGGAGGGGTGCAAGAGACCCAGTACTTC. This translates into CAWSVRGGVQETQYF.

V gene TRBV7-2 combines with J gene TRBJ2-7; the D gene is possibly TRBD2 (6 bases). The CDR3 length is 16 residues. Germline V gives CDR1 SGHTA, CDR2 FQGNSA. Trimming pared 5 bases from V and 1 base from J, leaving 18 bases between. The CDR3 reads CASSTTRSRGSYEQYF. CDR3 nucleotides: TGTGCCAGCAGCACAACTAGGTCCCGGGGGTCCTACGAGCAGTACTTC.

The chain links TRBV6-2 or TRBV6-3 to TRBJ2-7, with TRBD1 as a possible D gene (5 bases). V shed 0 bases and J shed 2 bases, with 11 bases lying between them. The length of the CDR3 is 15 residues. The germline gives CDR1 MNHEY, CDR2 SVGEGT. In DNA form, the CDR3 reads TGTGCCAGCAGTTACTCGATACAGGAGACCTACGAGCAGTACTTC. Translation gives CASSYSIQETYEQYF.

This clonotype was detected a few times. The chain links TRBV20-1 to TRBJ2-1, with D possibly being TRBD2 (7 bases). With 0 bases removed from V and 3 bases from J, the gap between germline ends came to 15 bases. Germline lookup yields CDR1 DFQATT and CDR2 SNEGSKA (reference sequence). This CDR3 contains 16 residues. CDR3 protein: CSARDRRGDIYNEQFF. The CDR3 coding sequence is TGCAGTGCTAGAGATCGCCGGGGGGACATCTACAATGAGCAGTTCTTC.

This clonotype has only a few counts. The chain recombines TRBV19 with TRBJ2-3; the match to TRBD1 covers 8 bases. CDR3 size: 14 residues. J gave up 1 base and V 5 bases, and 2 bases lay outside the gene matches. Germline V lookup: CDR1 LNHDA, CDR2 SQIVND (reference sequence). Here the CDR3 reads CASSPTGGTDTQYF. In DNA, the CDR3 is TGTGCCAGTAGTCCGACAGGGGGCACAGATACGCAGTATTTT. Full variable domain (rest looked up from reference TRBV19 and TRBJ2-3): DGGITQSPKYLFRKEGQNVTLSCEQNLNHDAMYWYRQDPGQGLRLIYYSQIVNDFQKGDIAEGYSVSREKKESFPLTVTSAQKNPTAFYLCASSPTGGTDTQYFGPGTRLTVL.

This clonotype came up a few times. This rearrangement joins TRBV30 to TRBJ1-1; D remains ambiguous. Deletions cut 0 bases from V and 1 base from J, with 6 bases between. This CDR3 is built from 13 residues. Germline CDR1 reads GTSNPN; CDR2 reads SVGIG (reference sequence). The CDR3 protein is CAWSVRENTEAFF. The DNA of the CDR3 is TGTGCCTGGAGTGTACGGGAGAACACTGAAGCTTTCTTT.

By proportion, this clonotype is large. The V gene is TRBV30, the J gene TRBJ2-7; D might be TRBD1 (5 bases). Looked up from germline, CDR1 is GTSNPN and CDR2 is SVGIG (reference sequence). The CDR3 contains 12 residues. Deletions cut 3 bases from V and 6 bases from J, with 12 bases between. The CDR3 bases are TGTGCCTGGAGACCAGGGTTAGGCGAGCAGTACTTC. The encoded protein is CAWRPGLGEQYF.

J is TRBJ1-5 and V is TRBV5-6; D is uncertain. Trimming pared 0 bases from V and 2 bases from J, leaving 9 bases between. Germline V CDR1 and CDR2: SGHDT, YYEEEE. The CDR3 spans 15 residues. The CDR3 spells CASSLGPPGNQPQHF. In DNA form, the CDR3 reads TGTGCCAGCAGCTTGGGCCCCCCGGGCAATCAGCCCCAGCATTTT.

The chain couples TRBV20-1 to TRBJ2-7; 9 positions match TRBD1. This CDR3 is 15 amino acids long. V gave up 3 bases and J gave up 4 bases; unmatched junction bases: 10. From germline, CDR1 is DFQATT and CDR2 SNEGSKA (reference sequence). The chain's CDR3 is CSASKTGGAFYEQYF. Here the CDR3 DNA reads TGCAGTGCTAGCAAAACAGGGGGCGCCTTTTACGAGCAGTACTTC.

This clonotype was seen only once. J is TRBJ2-1 and V is TRBV27, with D possibly being TRBD1 (6 bases). From germline, CDR1 is MNHEY and CDR2 SMNVEV (reference sequence). The CDR3 has 18 amino acids. The V end lost 4 bases, the J end lost 0 bases, and 19 bases lay between the germline ends. The chain's CDR3 is CASSSLPDRSDSYNEQFF. CDR3 sequence (DNA): TGTGCCAGCAGTTCACTCCCTGACAGGTCCGACTCCTACAATGAGCAGTTCTTC.

The J gene is TRBJ2-7, the V gene TRBV6-2 or TRBV6-3; D ambiguous. V lost 2 bases, J lost 6 bases, and 8 bases lay in between. The CDR3 runs to 12 residues. Per germline, CDR1 MNHEY and CDR2 SVGEGT. CDR3 loop: CASSYEDGEQYF. The CDR3 DNA reads as TGTGCCAGCAGTTACGAGGACGGCGAGCAGTACTTC.

In the case of this clonotype: Given a much more abundant clone one base away, this may be a read error. The CDR3 here is CASSYRAGGTDTQYF. The CDR3 DNA sequence: TGTGCCAGCAGTTACCGAGCGGGGGGCACAGATACGCAGTATTTT. The chain recombines TRBV6-5 with TRBJ2-3; 8 bases align to TRBD2. Germline assignment: CDR1 MNHEY and CDR2 SVGAGI. The junction had 2 bases not matched to a gene; V was cut back by 2 bases and J by 1 base. CDR3 length: 15 residues.

As regards this clonotype: Because the CDR3's place on the DNA is in doubt, the DNA is left out and the CDR3 is given as listed by TCRdb. The CDR3 loop reads CASSFGQGARHF. This chain joins TRBV13 and TRBJ2-3; the table gives TRBD1 as D, unverified against the DNA. CDR1 and CDR2 from the germline V gene are PRHDT and FYEKMQ (reference sequence). Including both end residues, the CDR3 is 12 amino acids long.

The CDR3 region is CASSHGETQYF. The CDR3 region has the DNA TGTGCCAGCAGTCACGGGGAGACCCAGTACTTC. The chain uses TRBV27 and TRBJ2-5; no reliable D call. CDR3 length equals 11 residues. CDR1 is MNHEY and CDR2 is SMNVEV in the germline V gene (reference sequence). The V end was cut by 5 bases, the J end by 5 bases, with 6 bases between.

This clonotype has more than one count but fewer than ten. V is TRBV27 and J is TRBJ1-2; D uncertain. The CDR3 contains 13 residues. The germline V and J ends were trimmed by 3 bases and 7 bases, with 12 bases remaining between them. The germline V gene has CDR1 MNHEY and CDR2 SMNVEV (reference sequence). The CDR3 sequence is CASSFSGSSGYTF. The CDR3 coding sequence is TGTGCCAGCAGTTTCTCAGGTAGCTCTGGCTACACCTTC.

The rearrangement joins TRBV24-1 to TRBJ1-1; 10 bases agree with TRBD1. The CDR3 is made up of 14 amino acids. Trimming took 5 bases from V and 10 from J; bases not matched to a gene: 9. Looked up from germline, CDR1 is KGHDR and CDR2 is SFDVKD. The CDR3 region is CATSGPGQGWVAFF. The CDR3 DNA reads TGTGCCACCAGTGGTCCGGGACAGGGGTGGGTAGCTTTCTTT.

As for this clonotype: A much larger clone lies one base from this, so it may be a read error. The CDR3: CASSYRGAVDEQYF. CDR3 coding DNA: TGTGCCAGCAGTTACCGAGGGGCTGTCGACGAGCAGTACTTC. V is TRBV6-5 and J is TRBJ2-7; D is tentatively TRBD1 or TRBD2 (5 bases each). The CDR3 has 14 residues. CDR1 and CDR2 from the germline V gene are MNHEY and SVGAGI. V was trimmed by 2 bases and J by 5 bases, leaving 13 bases between them.